The 9 T cell receptor beta chains below all came from one sample that was sequenced in a study of long-term antiretroviral therapy in people with HIV. The authors ran the immunoSEQ assay, v3.0, at survey level. Libraries were prepared by immunoSEQ multiplex PCR; TCRdb keeps only in-frame clonotypes and omits some of them. The data contain tens of thousands of clones, roughly 80% of them seen just once; the ten biggest clones take up 12%. The sequencing used unsorted PBMCs, collected 1.6 years after starting antiretroviral therapy. Receptors originate from a man aged 35 to 55 with HIV.

V and J are TRBV6-6 and TRBJ1-6; possibly TRBD1 for D (6 bases). Germline lookup yields CDR1 MNHNY and CDR2 SVGAGI (reference sequence). There are 15 residues in the CDR3. Trimming removed 2 bases from V and 7 bases from J, with 12 bases in between. DNA for the CDR3: TGTGCCAGCAGTTACGAGGGACAAGTAAATTCACCCCTCCACTTT. This encodes CASSYEGQVNSPLHF.

V usage is TRBV6-1 and J usage is TRBJ2-5; 14 bases are shared with TRBD2. The CDR3 extends over 16 amino acids. The J segment lost 1 base and the V segment lost 4 bases, leaving 2 bases of the junction unmatched. Germline assignment: CDR1 MNHNS and CDR2 SASEGT. The CDR3 sequence: CASSVGLAGGQETQYF. CDR3 sequence (DNA): TGTGCCAGCAGTGTCGGACTAGCGGGGGGCCAAGAGACCCAGTACTTC.

This clone was counted a few times. This chain uses TRBV5-6 with TRBJ2-3; 13 bases agree with TRBD2. Per the germline V gene, CDR1 is SGHDT and CDR2 is YYEEEE. Unmatched junction bases numbered 6, after V lost 2 bases and J lost 6 bases. The CDR3 totals 16 residues. The DNA of the CDR3 is TGTGCCAGCAGCTTAACTAGCGGGAGGGCCTCGGATACGCAGTATTTT. This sequence encodes CASSLTSGRASDTQYF.

The gene calls are TRBV4-1 and TRBJ2-1; maybe TRBD2 (5 bases). Trimming removed 3 bases from V and 6 bases from J, with 12 bases in between. This CDR3 has 14 amino acids. Germline lookup yields CDR1 MGHRA and CDR2 YSYEKL. In nucleotides, the CDR3 is TGCGCCAGCAGCCACCCCCAGAGGGTCAATGAGCAGTTCTTC. Encoded protein: CASSHPQRVNEQFF.

V and J are TRBV10-2 and TRBJ1-2; D is perhaps TRBD1 (6 bases). V was shortened by 0 bases and J by 6 bases, with 11 bases between the two germline ends. This CDR3 has 14 amino acids. Germline V gene lookup returns CDR1 WSHSY and CDR2 SAAADI. For the CDR3, the DNA is TGCGCCAGCAGTGAGTCCGGGCAGGGGAATGGCTACACCTTC. Amino acid sequence: CASSESGQGNGYTF.

This chain uses TRBV6-5 with TRBJ1-4; TRBD1 might be the D (6 bases). The CDR3 is 14 amino acids. CDR1 MNHEY and CDR2 SVGAGI come from the germline V gene. V was shortened by 0 bases and J by 10 bases, with 12 bases between the two germline ends. CDR3 sequence (DNA): TGTGCCAGCAGTTACTCGGGGGGGGGCGGAAAACTGTTTTTT. This gives the protein CASSYSGGGGKLFF.

This chain uses TRBV9 with TRBJ2-2, with D possibly matching TRBD2 (6 bases). The CDR3 consists of 14 residues. Per germline, CDR1 SGDLS and CDR2 YYNGEE. Deletions cut 7 bases from V and 2 bases from J, with 12 bases between. The CDR3 DNA follows: TGTGCCAGCGCGGGACGGGCTAACACCGGGGAGCTGTTTTTT. This translates into CASAGRANTGELFF.

The V gene is TRBV7-9, the J gene TRBJ1-1; D unresolved. V was trimmed by 1 base and J by 0 bases, leaving 6 bases between them. Germline V gives CDR1 SEHNR, CDR2 FQNEAQ (reference sequence). This CDR3 comprises 14 residues. The CDR3 DNA reads TGTGCCAGCAGCTTAGACAGCATGAACACTGAAGCTTTCTTT. Its protein product is CASSLDSMNTEAFF.

The rearrangement joins TRBV5-6 to TRBJ2-7; D is undetermined. The CDR3 length is 15 residues. The V gene lost 1 base and the J gene lost 2 bases, with 13 bases spanning the gap. Germline V lookup: CDR1 SGHDT, CDR2 YYEEEE. The CDR3 DNA reads TGTGCCAGCAGCTTGTGGGGTCAGGTTACCTACGAGCAGTACTTC. Translating it yields CASSLWGQVTYEQYF.